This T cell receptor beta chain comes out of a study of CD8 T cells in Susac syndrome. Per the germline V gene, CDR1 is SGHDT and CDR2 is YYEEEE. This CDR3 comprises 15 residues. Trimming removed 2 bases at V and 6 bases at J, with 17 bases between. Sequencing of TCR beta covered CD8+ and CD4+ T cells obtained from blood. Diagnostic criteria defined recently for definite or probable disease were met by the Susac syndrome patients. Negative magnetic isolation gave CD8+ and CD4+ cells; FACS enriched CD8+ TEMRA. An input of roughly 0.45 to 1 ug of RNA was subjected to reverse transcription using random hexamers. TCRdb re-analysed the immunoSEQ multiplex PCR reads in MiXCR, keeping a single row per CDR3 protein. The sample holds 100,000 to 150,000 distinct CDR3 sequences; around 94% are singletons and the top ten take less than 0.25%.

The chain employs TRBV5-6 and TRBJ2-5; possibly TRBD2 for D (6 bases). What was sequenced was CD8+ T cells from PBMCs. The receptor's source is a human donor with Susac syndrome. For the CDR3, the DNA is TGTGCCAGCAGCTTTACGTGGGAGGTTGACAAGACCCAGTACTTC. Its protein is CASSFTWEVDKTQYF.